This passage covers 30 T cell receptor beta chains from one sample sequenced in a study of cytomegalovirus exposure and HLA in healthy donors. 60 Vbeta and 13 Jbeta primers were used in PCR. Clones were sequenced by immunoSEQ multiplex PCR, and TCRdb holds only the in-frame ones, with some missing. This sample has 250,000 or so clones, with about 84% found just once. What was sequenced was PBMCs. The origin of the receptors is a human donor in good health.

In nucleotides, the CDR3 is TGTGCCAGCAGTGGGGGGGTAGCCAAAAACATTCAGTACTTC. Amino acids: CASSGGVAKNIQYF. This chain joins TRBV6-1 and TRBJ2-4, with a tentative D call TRBD2 (6 bases). This CDR3 contains 14 residues. Trimming removed 4 bases at V and 0 bases at J, with 7 bases between. Germline assignment: CDR1 MNHNS and CDR2 SASEGT.

The chain carries TRBV6-5 and TRBJ2-1, with 14 bases identical to TRBD2. Trimming took 6 bases from V and 10 from J; bases not matched to a gene: 8. Germline-derived CDR1 and CDR2 are MNHEY and SVGAGI. The CDR3 covers 15 residues. As DNA, the CDR3 is TGTGCCAGCAGCGTGGGACTAGCGGGGGTGCGAGAGCAGTTCTTC. As protein: CASSVGLAGVREQFF.

The chain joins TRBV7-6 to TRBJ2-1; 9 bases are a match to TRBD2. Losses at the gene ends were 1 base for V and 6 bases for J; bases not matched to a gene: 4. Per germline, CDR1 SGHVS and CDR2 FNYEAQ. The CDR3 covers 15 residues. The CDR3 DNA sequence: TGTGCCAGCAGCTTAGGTAGCGGGAGCGGCAATGAGCAGTTCTTC. It translates to CASSLGSGSGNEQFF.

The chain employs TRBV4-1 and TRBJ2-1; TRBD2 agrees at 7 bases. Trimming at V came to 1 base and at J to 3 bases, leaving 3 bases not matched to a gene. CDR3 length: 15 amino acids. Looked up from germline, CDR1 is MGHRA and CDR2 is YSYEKL. The CDR3 coding sequence is TGCGCCAGCAGCCAAGGGCGGGAGAACTACAATGAGCAGTTCTTC. Translated, it gives CASSQGRENYNEQFF.

The chain joins TRBV11-2 to TRBJ2-3; 7 bases map to TRBD1. Germline CDR1 and CDR2: SGHAT and FQNNGV. After removal of 0 bases from V and 3 bases from J, the junction contained 6 bases not matched to a gene. This CDR3 has 16 amino acids. In DNA, the CDR3 is TGTGCCAGCAGCTTAGACAACAGGGGATGGACAGATACGCAGTATTTT. Translating it yields CASSLDNRGWTDTQYF.

This clone appeared once. The V call is TRBV7-3, the J call TRBJ2-1, with a tentative D call TRBD2 (5 bases). Germline CDR1 reads SGHTA; CDR2 reads FQGTGA. The V and J ends lost 8 bases and 0 bases respectively, with 11 bases between them. CDR3 length: 14 amino acids. CDR3 protein: CASAPGSSYNEQFF. The CDR3 DNA is TGTGCCAGCGCCCCGGGAAGCTCCTACAATGAGCAGTTCTTC.

This clone was seen a handful of times. The chain joins TRBV5-8 to TRBJ1-1; no reliable D call. This CDR3 has 11 amino acids. The V gene lost 4 bases and the J gene lost 5 bases, with 6 bases spanning the gap. Germline V CDR1 and CDR2: SGHTS, YDEGEE. The CDR3 sequence is CASSPRTEAFF. The CDR3 nucleotides are TGTGCCAGCAGCCCCCGGACTGAAGCTTTCTTT.

The gene calls are TRBV12-5 and TRBJ2-2; TRBD2 aligns across 8 bases. Germline trimming cut 0 bases from V and 4 bases from J; bases unmatched to any gene: 7. Germline CDR1 reads LGHNT; CDR2 reads FRNRAP. The CDR3 runs 17 residues. CDR3 sequence: CASGLVTGRAGTGELFF. For the CDR3, the DNA is TGTGCTAGTGGTTTGGTAACCGGGAGGGCAGGCACCGGGGAGCTGTTTTTT.

The chain has TRBV10-3 and TRBJ1-5; D perhaps matches TRBD1 (6 bases). V was cut by 6 bases and J by 0 bases, with 9 bases left in between. This CDR3 comprises 14 residues. Germline V gene lookup returns CDR1 ENHRY and CDR2 SYGVKD. CDR3 DNA: TGTGCCATCAGATCAGGGGCTAGCAATCAGCCCCAGCATTTT. Protein product: CAIRSGASNQPQHF.

A remark on this clone: A junction end diverges from the germline sequence, so it may reflect a read error. V usage is TRBV7-7 and J usage is TRBJ2-5, with D perhaps TRBD2 (5 bases). The CDR3 runs 11 residues. Germline V gene sequence: CDR1 SSHAT, CDR2 FNYEAQ (reference sequence). The CDR3 region is CASTDGKTQYF. The CDR3 DNA follows: TGTGCTAGCACCGACGGGAAGACCCAGTACTTC.

V gene TRBV28 combines with J gene TRBJ1-2, with TRBD1 matching over 10 bases. V was pared by 6 bases and J by 3 bases, with 1 base of the junction left unmatched. The germline CDR1 and CDR2 sequences are MDHEN and SYDVKM. The CDR3 has 13 residues. The CDR3 loop reads CASRTGGYYGYTF. The DNA of the CDR3 is TGTGCCAGCAGGACAGGGGGCTACTATGGCTACACCTTC.

There are a few counts of this clone. The chain links TRBV7-2 to TRBJ2-7, with a weak D call TRBD1 (5 bases). This CDR3 contains 13 residues. Trimming left V 5 bases short and J 6 bases short, with 14 bases between. The germline V gene has CDR1 SGHTA and CDR2 FQGNSA. CDR3 sequence reads: CASSPQNQGEQYF. The CDR3 coding sequence is TGTGCCAGCAGCCCGCAAAACCAGGGCGAGCAGTACTTC.

The rearrangement links TRBV2 to TRBJ2-1; 11 nucleotides agree with TRBD2. V shed 6 bases, J shed 7 bases, and the junction held 2 bases outside the gene matches. Germline values: CDR1 SNHLY, CDR2 FYNNEI. The CDR3 spans 13 residues. The CDR3 region is CASRLAGVNEQFF. CDR3 DNA sequence: TGTGCCAGCAGACTAGCGGGAGTAAATGAGCAGTTCTTC.

The V call is TRBV28, the J call TRBJ1-3; 7 bases agree with TRBD1. The CDR3 has 14 residues. CDR1 and CDR2 from the germline V gene are MDHEN and SYDVKM. The J segment lost 2 bases and the V segment lost 7 bases, leaving 5 bases of the junction unmatched. DNA of the CDR3: TGTGCCAGCAAACCGGGGACAGCTGGAAACACCATATATTTT. It translates to CASKPGTAGNTIYF. Looking up the rest from reference TRBV28 and TRBJ1-3 gives the full variable domain: DVKVTQSSRYLVKRTGEKVFLECVQDMDHENMFWYRQDPGLGLRLIYFSYDVKMKEKGDIPEGYSVSREKKERFSLILESASTNQTSMYLCASKPGTAGNTIYFGEGSWLTVV.

The chain joins TRBV4-1 to TRBJ2-7, with 8 positions matching TRBD2. CDR3 length: 14 residues. Germline V gene data show CDR1 as MGHRA and CDR2 as YSYEKL. Trimming took 3 bases from V and 5 from J; bases not matched to a gene: 6. Here the CDR3 reads CASSQSGSGDEQYF. In DNA, the CDR3 is TGCGCCAGCAGCCAGAGCGGGAGTGGAGACGAGCAGTACTTC.

This chain links TRBV18 with TRBJ1-1; unclear D gene. The germline V and J ends were trimmed by 2 bases and 1 base, with 8 bases remaining between them. The CDR3 is made up of 14 amino acids. Germline V gene sequence: CDR1 KGHSH, CDR2 LQKENI. CDR3 sequence reads: CASSPVPGNTEAFF. In DNA form, the CDR3 reads TGTGCCAGCTCACCAGTCCCGGGGAACACTGAAGCTTTCTTT.

The chain joins TRBV7-3 to TRBJ2-1; TRBD2 agrees at 9 bases. J gave up 4 bases and V 1 base, and 11 bases lay outside the gene matches. Germline lookup yields CDR1 SGHTA and CDR2 FQGTGA. This CDR3 spans 18 amino acids. The CDR3 DNA reads TGTGCCAGCAGCTTAAGATCAGGAGGACTAGCGCCGTACAATGAGCAGTTCTTC. Its protein is CASSLRSGGLAPYNEQFF.

The V call is TRBV18, the J call TRBJ2-3; possibly TRBD1 for D (5 bases). Germline CDR1 reads KGHSH; CDR2 reads LQKENI. The CDR3 totals 14 residues. The V end lost 3 bases, the J end lost 2 bases, and 9 bases lay between the germline ends. CDR3 sequence: CASSPDSPTDTQYF. CDR3 bases: TGTGCCAGCTCACCTGACAGTCCCACAGATACGCAGTATTTT.

The chain joins TRBV30 to TRBJ2-3, with 9 bases matching TRBD1. V trimming: 8 bases; J trimming: 7 bases; junction bases outside the gene matches: 7. CDR3 length: 12 residues. Germline V gene data show CDR1 as GTSNPN and CDR2 as SVGIG (reference sequence). CDR3 region: CALGTGMYTQYF. CDR3 in DNA: TGTGCCCTCGGGACAGGGATGTATACGCAGTATTTT.

Written as DNA, the CDR3 is TGTGCCAGCAGTGTACAGGGGGGTACAACTAATGAAAAACTGTTTTTT. Translating it yields CASSVQGGTTNEKLFF. The chain carries TRBV2 and TRBJ1-4, with TRBD1 matching over 8 bases. V gave up 4 bases and J gave up 0 bases; unmatched junction bases: 4. The germline gives CDR1 SNHLY, CDR2 FYNNEI. CDR3 size: 16 residues.

The V gene is TRBV5-4, the J gene TRBJ2-7; D is perhaps TRBD2 (5 bases). CDR1 SGHNT and CDR2 YYREEE come from the germline V gene (reference sequence). This CDR3 region has 14 residues. The V end was cut by 5 bases, the J end by 1 base, with 13 bases between. The CDR3, as DNA: TGTGCCAGCAGTTTTAGCGATTTATCCTACGAGCAGTACTTC. As protein: CASSFSDLSYEQYF.

CDR3 coding DNA: TGTGCCAGTAGCACAGGAATGGGCGAGCAGTACTTC. Amino acids: CASSTGMGEQYF. The V gene is TRBV19, the J gene TRBJ2-7, with D possibly TRBD1 on 5 matching bases. Germline values: CDR1 LNHDA, CDR2 SQIVND (reference sequence). Trimming removed 6 bases from V and 6 bases from J, with 12 bases in between. This CDR3 has 12 residues.

The chain is built from TRBV5-1 and TRBJ2-7; 10 bases map to TRBD2. Germline V gene data show CDR1 as SGHRS and CDR2 as YFSETQ. This CDR3 has 17 amino acids. J gave up 1 base and V 1 base, and 8 bases lay outside the gene matches. In DNA form, the CDR3 reads TGCGCCAGCAGCTTGCGGCTAGCGGGAGTAGTATCCTACGAGCAGTACTTC. Residues: CASSLRLAGVVSYEQYF.

V usage is TRBV6-4 and J usage is TRBJ2-5, with a weak D call TRBD2 (5 bases). V gave up 6 bases and J gave up 1 base, with 18 bases separating them. The CDR3 totals 16 residues. Germline lookup yields CDR1 MRHNA and CDR2 SNTAGT. The CDR3 sequence: CASSQRGAELQETQYF. For the CDR3, the DNA is TGTGCCAGCAGCCAACGGGGAGCGGAGCTCCAAGAGACCCAGTACTTC.

This clone was recorded only once. This chain connects TRBV6-6 to TRBJ2-2; TRBD2 matches 14 bases. The germline V gene encodes CDR1 MNHNY and CDR2 SVGAGI (reference sequence). V was pared by 5 bases and J by 6 bases, with 5 bases of the junction left unmatched. The CDR3 totals 16 residues. CDR3 sequence (DNA): TGTGCCAGCAGTCTCGGACTAGCGGGAGGATCCGGGGAGCTGTTTTTT. This sequence encodes CASSLGLAGGSGELFF.

As DNA, the CDR3 is TGTGCCAGCAGCTCAACAGGGAGCGCAGATACGCAGTATTTT. Encoded protein: CASSSTGSADTQYF. The V and J genes are TRBV7-3 and TRBJ2-3; D might be TRBD1 (6 bases). Germline CDR1 reads SGHTA; CDR2 reads FQGTGA. V gave up 4 bases and J gave up 4 bases, with 12 bases separating them. The CDR3 is 14 residues long.

CDR3 sequence (DNA): TGTGCCAGCAGTGAAGCGGGGACAGATGTCTACGAGCAGTACTTC. It is translated as CASSEAGTDVYEQYF. V and J are TRBV6-1 and TRBJ2-7; 7 bases fit TRBD1. The CDR3 has 15 amino acids. The J segment lost 3 bases and the V segment lost 0 bases, leaving 5 bases of the junction unmatched. CDR1 is MNHNS and CDR2 is SASEGT in the germline V gene.

This chain's CDR3 is CASSIRGYGANVLTF. CDR3 coding DNA: TGTGCCAGTAGTATCCGGGGGTATGGGGCCAACGTCCTGACTTTC. This sequence joins TRBV19 and TRBJ2-6; D possibly corresponds to TRBD2 (6 bases). CDR1 and CDR2 from the germline V gene are LNHDA and SQIVND (reference sequence). The length of the CDR3 is 15 residues. The V and J ends lost 3 bases and 3 bases respectively, with 9 bases between them.

The rearrangement links TRBV19 to TRBJ2-3; no firm D call. Trimming left V 5 bases short and J 1 base short, with 13 bases between. Germline loops: CDR1 LNHDA, CDR2 SQIVND (reference sequence). This CDR3 has 15 residues. The CDR3, as DNA: TGTGCCAGTAGTGTGGCAAACAGACGCACAGATACGCAGTATTTT. It encodes CASSVANRRTDTQYF.

The chain is built from TRBV5-1 and TRBJ2-5, with D perhaps matching TRBD1 (5 bases). The germline CDR1 and CDR2 sequences are SGHRS and YFSETQ. This CDR3 is 15 amino acids long. The V end was cut by 2 bases, the J end by 5 bases, with 16 bases between. CDR3 loop: CASSLKDTGWETQYF. The CDR3 DNA follows: TGCGCCAGCAGCTTAAAGGACACAGGCTGGGAGACCCAGTACTTC.